This T cell receptor beta chain was found in a study of T cell responses to AZD1222 COVID-19 vaccine. Study outcomes and limitations: Repertoire samples came only from after the peak T cell response.

The CDR3 is 16 residues long. Unmatched junction bases numbered 12, after V lost 7 bases and J lost 4 bases. Germline values: CDR1 MNHEY, CDR2 SMNVEV (reference sequence). Comment on this clone: The antigen is undetermined.

TCRdb's table, derived via immunoSEQ multiplex PCR, lists solely in-frame clones and lacks some. The table records some 110,000 clones, roughly 80% of them present only once. The sequence was obtained from an adult in good health. This sample comprised peripheral blood, obtained on day 0 of AZD1222 vaccination. The chain is built from TRBV27 and TRBJ2-7; 11 bases line up with TRBD2. Here the CDR3 DNA reads TGTGCCAGCACCCGTTCGGGGACTAGCGGATATTACGAGCAGTACTTC. Translated: CASTRSGTSGYYEQYF.